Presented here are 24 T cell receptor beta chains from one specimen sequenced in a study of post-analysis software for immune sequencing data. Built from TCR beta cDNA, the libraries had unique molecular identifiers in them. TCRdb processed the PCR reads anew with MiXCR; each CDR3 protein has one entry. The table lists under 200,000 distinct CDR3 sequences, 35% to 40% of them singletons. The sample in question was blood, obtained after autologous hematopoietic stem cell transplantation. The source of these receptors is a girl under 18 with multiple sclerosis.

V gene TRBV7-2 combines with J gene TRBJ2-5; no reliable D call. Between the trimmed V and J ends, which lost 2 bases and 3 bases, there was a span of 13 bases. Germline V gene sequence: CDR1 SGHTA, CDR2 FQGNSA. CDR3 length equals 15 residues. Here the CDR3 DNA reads TGTGCCAGCAGCTTAAAGGGCCGTGGAGAAGAGACCCAGTACTTC. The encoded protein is CASSLKGRGEETQYF. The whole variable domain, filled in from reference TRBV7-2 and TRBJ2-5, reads GAGVSQSPSNKVTEKGKDVELRCDPISGHTALYWYRQSLGQGLEFLIYFQGNSAPDKSGLPSDRFSAERTGGSVSTLTIQRTQQEDSAVYLCASSLKGRGEETQYFGPGTRLLVL.

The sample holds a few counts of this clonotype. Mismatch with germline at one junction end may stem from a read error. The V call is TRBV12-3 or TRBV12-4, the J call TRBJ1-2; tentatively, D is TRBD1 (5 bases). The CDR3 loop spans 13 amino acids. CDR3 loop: CASSMDNPYGYIF. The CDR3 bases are TGTGCCAGCAGTATGGACAACCCCTATGGCTACATCTTC.

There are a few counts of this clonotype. Here the CDR3 DNA reads TGTGCCAGCAGCTTAGTAGAAAATTCACCCCTCCACTTT. This sequence encodes CASSLVENSPLHF. The chain carries TRBV5-5 and TRBJ1-6; the D is unclear. V lost 2 bases, J lost 7 bases, and 7 bases lay in between. The CDR3 runs 13 residues. Germline values: CDR1 SGHKS, CDR2 YYEKEE (reference sequence). Based on the CDR3 plus reference TRBV5-5 and TRBJ1-6, the full variable domain is DAGVTQSPTHLIKTRGQQVTLRCSPISGHKSVSWYQQVLGQGPQFIFQYYEKEERGRGNFPDRFSARQFPNYSSELNVNALLLGDSALYLCASSLVENSPLHFGNGTRLTVT.

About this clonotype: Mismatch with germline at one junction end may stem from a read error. CDR3 sequence reads: CASSQAAGWNEQYF. The CDR3 DNA reads as TGCGCCAGCAGTCAAGCGGCCGGGTGGAATGAGCAGTACTTC. This chain connects TRBV4-3 to TRBJ2-5; D is possibly TRBD2 (5 bases). The CDR3 is 14 amino acids. Germline lookup yields CDR1 LGHNA and CDR2 YSLEER.

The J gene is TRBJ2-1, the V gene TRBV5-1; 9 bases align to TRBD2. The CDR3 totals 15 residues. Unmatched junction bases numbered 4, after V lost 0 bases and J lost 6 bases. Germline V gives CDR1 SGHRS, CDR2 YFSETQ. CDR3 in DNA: TGCGCCAGCAGCTTGGCTCTAGCGGGAACCAATGAGCAGTTCTTC. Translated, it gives CASSLALAGTNEQFF.

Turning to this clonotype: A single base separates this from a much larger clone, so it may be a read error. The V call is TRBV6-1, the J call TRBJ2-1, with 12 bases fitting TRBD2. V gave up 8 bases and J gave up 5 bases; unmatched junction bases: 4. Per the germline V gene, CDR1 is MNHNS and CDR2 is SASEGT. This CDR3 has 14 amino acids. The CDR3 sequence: CASGLAGRHNEQFF. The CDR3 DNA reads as TGTGCCAGCGGACTAGCGGGAAGGCACAATGAGCAGTTCTTC.

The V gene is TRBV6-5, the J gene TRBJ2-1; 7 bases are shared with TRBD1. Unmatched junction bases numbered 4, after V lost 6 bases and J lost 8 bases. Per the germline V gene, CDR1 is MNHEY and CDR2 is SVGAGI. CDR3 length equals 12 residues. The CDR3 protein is CASSWTGDEQFF. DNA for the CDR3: TGTGCCAGCAGCTGGACAGGCGATGAGCAGTTCTTC.

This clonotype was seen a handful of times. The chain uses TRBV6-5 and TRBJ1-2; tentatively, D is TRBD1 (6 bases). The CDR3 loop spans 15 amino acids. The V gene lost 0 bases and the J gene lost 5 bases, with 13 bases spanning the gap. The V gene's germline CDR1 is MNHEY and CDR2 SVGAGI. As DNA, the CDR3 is TGTGCCAGCAGTTACTCCCTCCGACAGGCTTATGGCTACACCTTC. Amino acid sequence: CASSYSLRQAYGYTF.

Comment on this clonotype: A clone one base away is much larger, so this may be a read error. Here the CDR3 reads CASSFRESTDTQYF. DNA for the CDR3: TGTGCCAGCAGTTTCCGCGAAAGCACAGATACGCAGTATTTT. This chain connects TRBV12-3 or TRBV12-4 to TRBJ2-3, with no clear D. V was trimmed by 3 bases and J by 0 bases, leaving 7 bases between them. The CDR3 is 14 amino acids.

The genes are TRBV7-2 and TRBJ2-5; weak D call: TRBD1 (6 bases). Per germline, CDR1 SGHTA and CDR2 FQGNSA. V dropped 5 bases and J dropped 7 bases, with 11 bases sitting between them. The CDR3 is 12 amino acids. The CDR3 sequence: CASSHEQGTQYF. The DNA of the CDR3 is TGTGCCAGCAGCCATGAACAGGGGACCCAGTACTTC.

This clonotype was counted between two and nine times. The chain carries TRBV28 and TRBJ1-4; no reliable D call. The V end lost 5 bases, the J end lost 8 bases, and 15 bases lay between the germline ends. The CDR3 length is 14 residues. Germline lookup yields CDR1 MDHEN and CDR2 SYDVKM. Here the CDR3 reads CASSTGSLDEKLFF. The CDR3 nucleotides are TGTGCCAGCAGTACCGGGTCCTTGGACGAAAAACTGTTTTTT. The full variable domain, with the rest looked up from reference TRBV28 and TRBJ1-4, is DVKVTQSSRYLVKRTGEKVFLECVQDMDHENMFWYRQDPGLGLRLIYFSYDVKMKEKGDIPEGYSVSREKKERFSLILESASTNQTSMYLCASSTGSLDEKLFFGSGTQLSVL.

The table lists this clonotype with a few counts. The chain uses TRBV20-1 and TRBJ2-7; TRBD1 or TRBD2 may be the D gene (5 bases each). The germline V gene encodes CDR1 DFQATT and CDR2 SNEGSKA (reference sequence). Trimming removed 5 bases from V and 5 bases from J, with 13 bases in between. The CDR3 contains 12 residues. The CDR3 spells CSAVTGPNEQYF. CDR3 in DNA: TGCAGTGCTGTAACGGGGCCCAACGAGCAGTACTTC.

The CDR3 nucleotides read TGCAGTGCCTGGTGGTCGAGACGTAATTTCTACGAGCAGTACTTC. It translates to CSAWWSRRNFYEQYF. V usage is TRBV20-1 and J usage is TRBJ2-7, with D hard to call. V was cut by 6 bases and J by 3 bases, with 21 bases left in between. CDR3 size: 15 residues. Per germline, CDR1 DFQATT and CDR2 SNEGSKA (reference sequence).

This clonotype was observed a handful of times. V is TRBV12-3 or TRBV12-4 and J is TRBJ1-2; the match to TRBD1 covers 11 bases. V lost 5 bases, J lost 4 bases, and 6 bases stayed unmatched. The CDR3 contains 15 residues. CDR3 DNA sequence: TGTGCCAGCAGTCCCGGGACAGGGGGTCTCTATGGCTACACCTTC. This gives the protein CASSPGTGGLYGYTF.

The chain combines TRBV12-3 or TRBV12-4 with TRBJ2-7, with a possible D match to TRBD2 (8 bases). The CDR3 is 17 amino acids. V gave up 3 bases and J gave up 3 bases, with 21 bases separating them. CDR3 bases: TGTGCCAGCAGTTTGAGGGGGCTAGCGGGCTCAGGCTACGAGCAGTACTTC. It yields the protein CASSLRGLAGSGYEQYF.

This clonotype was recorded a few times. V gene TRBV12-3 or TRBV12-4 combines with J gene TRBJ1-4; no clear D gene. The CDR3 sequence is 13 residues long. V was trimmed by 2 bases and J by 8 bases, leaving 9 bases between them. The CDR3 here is CASSLRMSEKLFF. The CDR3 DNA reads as TGTGCCAGCAGTTTACGCATGTCGGAAAAACTGTTTTTT.

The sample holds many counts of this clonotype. CDR3 loop: CASSLDPWGAEHQETQYF. The CDR3 nucleotides are TGTGCCAGCAGCTTAGACCCATGGGGGGCAGAGCACCAAGAGACCCAGTACTTC. V gene TRBV7-8 combines with J gene TRBJ2-5; D is perhaps TRBD1 or TRBD2 (6 bases each). The germline V and J ends were trimmed by 1 base and 0 bases, with 18 bases remaining between them. CDR3 length: 18 residues. CDR1 is SGHVS, CDR2 FQNEAQ, per germline.

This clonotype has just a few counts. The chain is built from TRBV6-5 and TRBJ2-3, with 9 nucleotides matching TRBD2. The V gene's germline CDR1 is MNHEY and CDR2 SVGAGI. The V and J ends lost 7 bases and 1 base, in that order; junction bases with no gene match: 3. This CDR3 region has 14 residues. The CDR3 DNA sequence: TGTGCCAGCAAGCGGGAGGAGGGCACAGATACGCAGTATTTT. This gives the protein CASKREEGTDTQYF.

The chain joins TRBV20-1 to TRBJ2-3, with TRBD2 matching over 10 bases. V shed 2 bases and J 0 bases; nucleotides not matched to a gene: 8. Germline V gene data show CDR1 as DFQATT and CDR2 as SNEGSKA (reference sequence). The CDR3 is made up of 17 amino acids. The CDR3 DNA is TGCAGTGCTAGACCTCTAGCGGGAGTGCCTAGCACAGATACGCAGTATTTT. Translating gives CSARPLAGVPSTDTQYF.

The CDR3 DNA follows: TGCAGCAGTTCGGGCACGAACGCTAACTATGGCTACACCTTC. Translated: CSSSGTNANYGYTF. J is TRBJ1-2 and V is TRBV29-1; no clear D gene. From germline, CDR1 is SQVTM and CDR2 ANQGSEA. Trimming took 8 bases from V and 0 from J, leaving 16 bases between them. There are 14 residues in the CDR3.

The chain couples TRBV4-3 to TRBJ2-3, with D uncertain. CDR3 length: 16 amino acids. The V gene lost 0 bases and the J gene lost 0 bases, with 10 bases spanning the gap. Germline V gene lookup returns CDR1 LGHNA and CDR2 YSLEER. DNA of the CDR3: TGCGCCAGCAGCCAAGATTCGCCCCAGAGCACAGATACGCAGTATTTT. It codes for CASSQDSPQSTDTQYF.

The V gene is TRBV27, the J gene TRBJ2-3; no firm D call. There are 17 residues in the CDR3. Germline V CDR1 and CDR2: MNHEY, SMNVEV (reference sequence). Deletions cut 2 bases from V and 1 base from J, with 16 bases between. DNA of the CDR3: TGTGCCAGCAGTTTAGATGGTTGGCAGTCCGGCACAGATACGCAGTATTTT. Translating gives CASSLDGWQSGTDTQYF.

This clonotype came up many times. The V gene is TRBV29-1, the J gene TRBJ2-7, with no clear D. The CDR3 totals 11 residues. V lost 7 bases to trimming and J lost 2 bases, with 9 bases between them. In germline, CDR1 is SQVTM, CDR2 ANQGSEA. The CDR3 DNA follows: TGCAGCGCCCAGCCCGCCTACGAGCAGTACTTC. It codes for CSAQPAYEQYF.

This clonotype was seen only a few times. CDR3 DNA sequence: TGTGCCACCAGTGATTTTCGGGGAATCAACTATAGCAATCAGCCCCAGCATTTT. It is translated as CATSDFRGINYSNQPQHF. The rearrangement joins TRBV24-1 to TRBJ1-5; D not certain. The germline V gene encodes CDR1 KGHDR and CDR2 SFDVKD. Trimming pared 1 base from V and 0 bases from J, leaving 15 bases between. CDR3 length equals 18 residues.